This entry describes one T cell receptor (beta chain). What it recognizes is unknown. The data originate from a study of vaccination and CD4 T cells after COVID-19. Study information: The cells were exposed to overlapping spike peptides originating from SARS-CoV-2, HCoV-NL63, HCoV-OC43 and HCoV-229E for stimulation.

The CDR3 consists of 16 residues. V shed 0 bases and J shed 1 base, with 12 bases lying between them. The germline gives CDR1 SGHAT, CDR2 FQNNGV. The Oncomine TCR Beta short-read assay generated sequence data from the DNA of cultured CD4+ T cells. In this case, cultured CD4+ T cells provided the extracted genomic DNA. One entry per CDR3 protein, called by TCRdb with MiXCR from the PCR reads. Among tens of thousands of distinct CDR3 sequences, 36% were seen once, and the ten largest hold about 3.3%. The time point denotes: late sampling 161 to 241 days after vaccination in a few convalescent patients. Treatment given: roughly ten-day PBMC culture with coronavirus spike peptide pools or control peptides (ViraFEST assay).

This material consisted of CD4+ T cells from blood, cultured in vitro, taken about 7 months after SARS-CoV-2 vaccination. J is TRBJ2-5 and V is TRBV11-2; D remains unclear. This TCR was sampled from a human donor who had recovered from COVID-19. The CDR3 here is CASSLDLRQLQETQYF. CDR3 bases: TGTGCCAGCAGCTTAGATCTTCGCCAACTCCAAGAGACCCAGTACTTC.